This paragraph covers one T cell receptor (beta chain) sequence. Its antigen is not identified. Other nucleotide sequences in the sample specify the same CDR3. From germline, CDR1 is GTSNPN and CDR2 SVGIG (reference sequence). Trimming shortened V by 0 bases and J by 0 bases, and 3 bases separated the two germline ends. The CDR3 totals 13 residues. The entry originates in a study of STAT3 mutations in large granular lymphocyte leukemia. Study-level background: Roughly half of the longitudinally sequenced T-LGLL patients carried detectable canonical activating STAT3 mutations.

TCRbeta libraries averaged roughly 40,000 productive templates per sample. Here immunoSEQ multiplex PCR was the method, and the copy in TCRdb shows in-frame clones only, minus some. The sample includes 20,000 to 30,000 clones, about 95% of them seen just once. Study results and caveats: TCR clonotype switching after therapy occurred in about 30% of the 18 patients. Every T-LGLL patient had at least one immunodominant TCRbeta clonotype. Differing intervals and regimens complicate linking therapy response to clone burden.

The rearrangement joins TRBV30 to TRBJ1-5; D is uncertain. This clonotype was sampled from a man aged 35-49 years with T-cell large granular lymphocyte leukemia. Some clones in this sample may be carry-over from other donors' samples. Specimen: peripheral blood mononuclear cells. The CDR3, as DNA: TGTGCCTGGAGTGTTGATAGCAATCAGCCCCAGCATTTT. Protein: CAWSVDSNQPQHF.